The 2 T cell receptor beta chains presented below share a single source sample, sequenced in a study of beta chain features in type 1 diabetes. Study-wide results and caveats: Shortening that was moderate but significant affected the TCRB CDR3s of Type 1 diabetes patients in all four CD4+ subsets.

No antigen has been assigned to these receptors. All of the isolated RNA was reverse transcribed, so expressed TCRB transcripts were sequenced. Here immunoSEQ multiplex PCR was the method, and the copy in TCRdb shows in-frame clones only, minus some. The table includes 300,000 or so clones, about a tenth detected once. The sequenced material came from central memory CD4+ T cells from blood. Receptors were obtained from a man aged 25 to 40 with type 1 diabetes.

The rearrangement links TRBV4-3 to TRBJ2-3, with 11 bases lining up with TRBD2. Germline V gene lookup returns CDR1 LGHNA and CDR2 YSLEER. This CDR3 has 18 amino acids. With 0 bases clipped from V and 0 bases from J, the junction kept 5 bases outside the gene matches. In DNA form, the CDR3 reads TGCGCCAGCAGCCAAGATCGGGCTAGCGGGGGGAGCACAGATACGCAGTATTTT. Translated: CASSQDRASGGSTDTQYF.

The CDR3 spells CASSQTGADTQYF. The CDR3 nucleotides are TGTGCCAGTAGCCAAACAGGGGCAGATACGCAGTATTTT. This chain connects TRBV19 to TRBJ2-3, with TRBD1 matching over 7 bases. Germline values: CDR1 LNHDA, CDR2 SQIVND (reference sequence). Trimming cost V 6 bases and J 4 bases; bases outside gene matches: 4. The CDR3 is 13 amino acids.